This T cell receptor beta chain was identified during a study of blood T cell repertoires in COVID-19 (dated by TCRdb to about 2020). Broadly, across the study: Samples covering the acute and convalescent phases of COVID-19 were provided by collaborators in the United States, Italy and Spain. The material from the prospective study consisted of cDNA or gDNA derived from T cells, B-cell-depleted T cells, or PBMCs. Deeply sampled blood TCRbeta repertoires from subjects exposed to, actively infected with, or recovered from COVID-19 were included in the dataset. The repertoires were made available in a free public database intended to serve as a resource for research on the immune response to SARS-CoV-2. Samples came from the ongoing ImmuneRACE study (first 160 participants) plus 1,254 subjects from 6 global collaborators. Sample metadata almost always included a de-identified subject ID, COVID-19 status, age in years and sex. Where available, HLA class I and class II types were taken from metadata supplied by the sample provider and were not determined by assay-based typing. Results and caveats for the whole study, not just this receptor: How much clinical and demographic metadata was included differed by source and by participant, and the metadata was provided uncurated.

TCRbeta CDR3 regions were amplified from genomic DNA using the immunoSEQ Assay, a bias-controlled multiplex PCR. As for how the authors treated the data: Within the assay, amplification of reference gene primers was used to estimate how many nucleated cells each sample contained. To quantify the absolute abundance of each unique TCRbeta CDR3 rearrangement, sequence reads were collapsed and filtered. Productive Simpson clonality was computed per sample as the square root of Simpson's diversity index over productive rearrangements. The source is immuneACCESS, and TCRdb retained only in-frame sequences with V and J called. Part of the clones is not carried over; for the studies checked, unresolved V genes explain less than half of this, and the remainder is unexplained. V, J and clone size are taken as reported in that table, and D and trimming were inferred from the DNA itself. This sample comprises around 310,000 clones, nearly 90% of them detected only once. The ten biggest clones cover around 0.96% of the sample.

In Seattle, one collaborating source enrolled patients while the infection was active and tracked those patients longitudinally over the course of disease. Whole blood was collected in K2EDTA tubes by collaborating institutions according to the institutions' own protocols. For TCRbeta analysis, collaborators shipped samples as frozen whole blood, isolated PBMCs, or DNA extracted from either of those sample types. As for this clone: Its recognized antigen is unknown. Base qualities are not at hand, and no much larger clone is one base apart.

Based on the germline V gene, the CDR1 and CDR2 sequences are MNHEY and SVGEGT. Its CDR3 holds 19 amino acids, cysteine through phenylalanine. Left in the record is the CDR3 DNA by itself, 57 bases read in frame from the first base. Germline trimming amounts to 3 bases on V and 6 bases on J, with 20 as the count of junction bases outside the gene matches. The sequenced sample consisted of peripheral blood. The sequence is built from TRBV6-2 or TRBV6-3 and TRBJ2-3, and 8 bases in between align with TRBD2. The sequence was collected from a woman in her 40s with COVID-19, enrolled during active disease. The CDR3 in this case is CASSYKASGGVADMDTQYF. The DNA sequence is given as TGTGCCAGCAGTTATAAAGCTTCCGGGGGGGTAGCGGACATGGATACGCAGTATTTT.